This is a list of T cell receptor beta chains from one sample in a study of blood T cell repertoires in COVID-19. Generated by immunoSEQ multiplex PCR, the TCRdb table keeps only in-frame clones and is missing some. This sample carries around 52,000 clones, around 90% of them seen once, and the ten largest clones take about 29%. The specimen sequenced was peripheral blood. The receptors were gathered from a woman older than 75 with acute or convalescent COVID-19. CDR3s include the opening cysteine and the closing phenylalanine or tryptophan. A D gene is named only where the DNA matches it firmly.

j_gene	v_gene	d_gene	CDR3aa	CDR3nt
TRBJ2-5	TRBV9	TRBD1	CASSVRTGETQYF	TGTGCCAGCAGCGTAAGGACAGGGGAGACCCAGTACTTC
TRBJ1-2	TRBV18	NA	CASSPPVQAANYGYTF	TGTGCCAGCTCACCACCGGTACAGGCCGCTAACTATGGCTACACCTTC
TRBJ1-2	TRBV6-5	NA	CASGSSRGFGYTF	TGTGCCTCTGGGTCGTCCAGAGGGTTTGGCTACACCTTC
TRBJ1-6	TRBV27	TRBD1	CASSLTGTGGRGSPLHF	TGTGCCAGCAGTTTAACGGGGACAGGGGGCCGAGGGTCACCCCTCCACTTT
TRBJ2-3	TRBV2	TRBD2	CASSDVSGGVGDTQYF	TGTGCCAGCAGTGACGTCAGCGGGGGGGTCGGAGATACGCAGTATTTT
TRBJ1-1	TRBV3-1/TRBV3-2	TRBD1	CASSPGQRYTEAFF	TGTGCCAGCAGTCCGGGACAGAGATACACTGAAGCTTTCTTT
TRBJ2-1	TRBV3-1/TRBV3-2	NA	CASRQGGNNEQFF	TGTGCCAGCAGGCAGGGAGGTAACAATGAGCAGTTCTTC
TRBJ2-1	TRBV5-1	TRBD2	CASSLGRGGAGEQFF	TGCGCCAGCAGCTTGGGGCGCGGGGGGGCAGGAGAGCAGTTCTTC
TRBJ1-2	TRBV19	NA	CASSPVGNYGYTF	TGTGCCAGTTCCCCAGTTGGTAACTATGGCTACACCTTC
TRBJ2-2	TRBV6-6	NA	CASSFRQAHTGELFF	TGTGCCAGCAGTTTTCGACAGGCGCACACCGGGGAGCTGTTTTTT
TRBJ2-7	TRBV6-1	TRBD1	CASSDPADRGKGYEQYF	TGTGCCAGCAGTGACCCGGCCGACAGGGGCAAAGGCTACGAGCAGTACTTC